The rows below give T cell receptor beta chains drawn from one sample of a study of cytotoxic CD8 clonotypes in ibrutinib-treated CLL. Repertoires were generated with immunoSEQ multiplex PCR, while TCRdb's copy carries only in-frame clones and drops some. In the table there are 150,000 to 250,000 clones, over 55% of which are singletons. Sequenced here: PBMCs, sampled after 24 months of ibrutinib treatment. The receptors shown here come from a human donor with chronic lymphocytic leukemia. Both conserved end residues are part of each CDR3. A D gene is named only where the DNA matches it firmly. Clone size is shown for a subset of rows, as once, few, many or a class of expanded clone.

j_call	clone_size	v_call	d_call	cdr3_aa	cdr3_nt
TRBJ2-3	-	TRBV6-6	-	CASSYLTPTVDTQYF	TGTGCCAGCAGTTACTTAACCCCCACAGTAGATACGCAGTATTTT
TRBJ2-7	-	TRBV27	-	CASSFLGFSSEQYF	TGTGCCAGCAGTTTTCTGGGTTTTTCGTCCGAGCAGTACTTC
TRBJ2-6	-	TRBV5-1	-	CASSGGAAGANVLTF	TGCGCCAGCAGCGGAGGGGCAGCCGGGGCCAACGTCCTGACTTTC
TRBJ1-4	-	TRBV19	TRBD1	CASSGRTGDFLDEKLFF	TGTGCCAGTAGTGGGAGGACAGGGGATTTTTTGGACGAAAAACTGTTTTTT
TRBJ2-7	-	TRBV29-1	TRBD2	CSVLGLVDYEQYF	TGCAGCGTTTTAGGACTAGTGGACTACGAGCAGTACTTC
TRBJ1-1	-	TRBV6-5	TRBD1	CASSYSRGLGTFF	TGTGCCAGCAGTTACTCCAGGGGGCTCGGGACTTTCTTT
TRBJ2-7	-	TRBV5-1	-	CASSSGGTSSYEQYF	TGCGCCAGCAGCTCTGGGGGTACGAGCTCCTACGAGCAGTACTTC
TRBJ1-5	-	TRBV28	-	CASRDPRGARQPQHF	TGTGCCAGCAGGGACCCGAGGGGGGCACGTCAGCCCCAGCATTTT
TRBJ2-1	few	TRBV9	TRBD1	CASSVSGTGDNEQFF	TGTGCCAGCAGCGTATCCGGGACAGGGGACAATGAGCAGTTCTTC
TRBJ2-7	-	TRBV30	TRBD2	CAWSVAGVTEQYF	TGTGCCTGGAGTGTAGCGGGAGTAACCGAGCAGTACTTC
TRBJ2-7	-	TRBV9	TRBD1	CASSVAGTGPYEQYF	TGTGCCAGCAGCGTAGCCGGGACAGGGCCCTACGAGCAGTACTTC
TRBJ1-5	few	TRBV28	TRBD1	CASSLTQGVGNQPQHF	TGTGCCAGCAGTCTAACTCAGGGGGTGGGCAATCAGCCCCAGCATTTT
TRBJ2-4	-	TRBV2	-	CASSEGLFQNIQYF	TGTGCCAGCAGTGAGGGGCTTTTTCAAAACATTCAGTACTTC
TRBJ2-7	-	TRBV19	-	CASSMLGRTYEQYF	TGTGCCAGTAGTATGCTGGGGCGCACCTACGAGCAGTACTTC
TRBJ2-7	-	TRBV30	-	CAWSTRPGQAEQYF	TGTGCCTGGAGTACCCGGCCCGGTCAAGCCGAGCAGTACTTC
TRBJ2-3	-	TRBV5-1	TRBD1	CASSLEQGLQYF	TGCGCCAGCAGCTTGGAACAGGGGCTGCAGTATTTT
TRBJ2-7	-	TRBV15	-	CATSRDQGGYEQYF	TGTGCCACCAGCAGAGATCAGGGCGGATACGAGCAGTACTTC
TRBJ2-2	few	TRBV7-8	TRBD2	CASSLLVGTSGSGGELFF	TGTGCCAGCAGCTTATTAGTCGGGACTAGCGGGAGCGGCGGGGAGCTGTTTTTT
TRBJ1-1	few	TRBV27	-	CASSLMGGTEAFF	TGTGCCAGCAGTTTAATGGGCGGCACTGAAGCTTTCTTT
TRBJ1-2	-	TRBV7-9	-	CASSHTIKSYGYTF	TGTGCCAGCAGCCACACCATCAAAAGCTATGGCTACACCTTC
TRBJ1-5	-	TRBV19	TRBD1	CASSPRTGGLRGPQHF	TGTGCCAGTAGCCCGAGGACAGGGGGCCTCCGGGGGCCCCAGCATTTT
TRBJ2-7	once	TRBV28	-	CASSNPRTGEQYF	TGTGCCAGCAGCAACCCCAGGACGGGCGAGCAGTACTTC
TRBJ1-5	-	TRBV5-6	-	CASSFGSNQPQHF	TGTGCCAGCAGCTTTGGGTCTAATCAGCCCCAGCATTTT
TRBJ2-2	-	TRBV4-3	TRBD2	CASSQGLAVNTGELFF	TGCGCCAGCAGCCAAGGACTAGCGGTGAACACCGGGGAGCTGTTTTTT
TRBJ1-2	many	TRBV18	-	CASSPPTESYGYTF	TGTGCCAGCTCACCCCCTACAGAGAGCTATGGCTACACCTTC
TRBJ1-5	few	TRBV15	-	CATSREGGDQPQHF	TGTGCCACCAGCAGAGAAGGTGGGGATCAGCCCCAGCATTTT
TRBJ2-2	-	TRBV4-1	TRBD1	CASSQDPYRGPYTGELFF	TGCGCCAGCAGCCAAGATCCCTACAGGGGGCCGTACACCGGGGAGCTGTTTTTT
TRBJ1-1	-	TRBV11-3	-	CASSPSSNTEAFF	TGTGCCAGCAGCCCTTCATCGAACACTGAAGCTTTCTTT
TRBJ2-7	-	TRBV28	-	CASSLPSYEQYF	TGTGCCAGCAGTCTCCCGTCCTACGAGCAGTACTTC
TRBJ1-1	-	TRBV4-3	TRBD1	CASSQDPAGTGNTEAFF	TGCGCCAGCAGCCAAGATCCGGCCGGGACAGGGAACACTGAAGCTTTCTTT
TRBJ2-1	few	TRBV6-1	TRBD1	CASSDSGQGVNEQFF	TGTGCCAGCAGTGATTCGGGACAGGGGGTCAATGAGCAGTTCTTC
TRBJ2-1	-	TRBV19	TRBD2	CASSTTSVRFYNEQFF	TGTGCCAGTAGTACAACTAGCGTTAGGTTCTACAATGAGCAGTTCTTC
TRBJ1-2	-	TRBV6-5	TRBD1	CASSYSGQGARGYTF	TGTGCCAGCAGTTACTCAGGACAGGGGGCCAGGGGCTACACCTTC
TRBJ1-5	once	TRBV19	-	CASSTTGHRNQPQHF	TGTGCCAGTAGTACCACGGGACATCGCAATCAGCCCCAGCATTTT
TRBJ2-3	-	TRBV9	TRBD2	CASSTSGTWDTQYF	TGTGCCAGCAGCACCAGCGGGACCTGGGATACGCAGTATTTT
TRBJ2-2	-	TRBV5-1	TRBD1	CASSDDRANTGELFF	TGCGCCAGCAGCGATGACAGGGCGAACACCGGGGAGCTGTTTTTT
TRBJ2-1	-	TRBV5-4	TRBD2	CASSFTSGVYNEQFF	TGTGCCAGCAGCTTCACTAGCGGGGTCTACAATGAGCAGTTCTTC
TRBJ2-2	-	TRBV9	-	CASSVLDSAGELFF	TGTGCCAGCAGCGTTTTAGATTCCGCCGGGGAGCTGTTTTTT
TRBJ2-1	-	TRBV25-1	TRBD1	CASSKPGQGYNEQFF	TGTGCCAGCTCCAAACCGGGACAGGGGTACAATGAGCAGTTCTTC
TRBJ2-7	-	TRBV7-2	-	CASSFSAHLAYEQYF	TGTGCCAGCAGCTTTAGCGCACACTTAGCCTACGAGCAGTACTTC
TRBJ2-3	-	TRBV7-2	-	CASSLVWDGGTDTQYF	TGTGCCAGCAGCTTAGTATGGGATGGGGGCACAGATACGCAGTATTTT
TRBJ2-1	many	TRBV5-1	-	CASSLTGPPDEQFF	TGCGCCAGCAGCCTGACCGGGCCCCCAGATGAGCAGTTCTTC
TRBJ2-1	-	TRBV9	-	CASSVTTGTSWHEQFF	TGTGCCAGCAGCGTAACGACCGGGACGAGTTGGCATGAGCAGTTCTTC
TRBJ2-7	once	TRBV6-5	-	CASSYSAAAYEQYF	TGTGCCAGCAGTTACTCCGCGGCCGCCTACGAGCAGTACTTC
TRBJ2-7	-	TRBV30	-	CAWSIGTSYEQYF	TGTGCCTGGAGTATCGGGACATCCTACGAGCAGTACTTC